This note documents a single TCR beta chain sequence. Antigen unknown. Germline assignment: CDR1 MNHEY and CDR2 SVGAGI. The CDR3 sequence is 10 residues long. V was cut by 2 bases and J by 9 bases, with 5 bases left in between. This entry is derived from a study of siplizumab effects on memory and regulatory T cells. Study-wide findings and caveats: A minor fraction of alloreactive clones, and no more, mapped to unstimulated subsets. The authors could not assign a naive or memory phenotype to roughly 80-95% of proliferating CD4+ or CD8+ clones. Both greater diversity than memory cells and a major contribution to the alloresponse seemed to characterize naive T cells.

Unstimulated subsets comprising naive, memory, effector memory and TEMRA cells were sequenced in a few donor pairs. TCRdb's copy holds only in-frame clones and misses some; the assay was immunoSEQ multiplex PCR. The sample records about 50,000 clones, roughly 97% being singletons. This sequence was found in a human donor in good health. The specimen sequenced was naive CD4+ T cells sorted from blood. The rearrangement joins TRBV6-5 to TRBJ2-7; D ambiguous. The CDR3: CASSYPWQYF. The DNA for the CDR3 is TGTGCCAGCAGTTACCCGTGGCAGTACTTC.